These T cell receptor beta chains were read from a single sample in a study of T cell changes during pregnancy in multiple sclerosis. TCRdb's table, derived via immunoSEQ multiplex PCR, lists solely in-frame clones and lacks some. Among some 81,000 clones listed, around 93% were seen once. The sample consisted of peripheral blood, taken after pregnancy. These receptors all come from a female donor in good health, enrolled as a control in a pregnancy study. Both conserved end residues are part of each CDR3. Only part of the rows carry a size: once, few, many, or a class if the clone is expanded.

v_call clone_size cdr3_aa
TRBV19 - CASSRPLGQVSNTEAFF
TRBV7-3 - CASSLYAGDWYNEQFF
TRBV19 - CASSVTGMTTGELFF
TRBV5-1 - CASSSQLAGVHNEQFF
TRBV6-5 - CATCQDRGASGELFF
TRBV4-2 - CASSHGTSGRGEQFF
TRBV7-2 - CASSHGGAGRYGYTF
TRBV15 once CATSVTTNQPQHF
TRBV27 - CASSAYSAGELFF
TRBV11-3 - CASSLRGPGVEQFF
TRBV5-1 - CASSPGSNEQFF
TRBV7-9 - CASSRRLAGGFQNIQYF
TRBV10-3 - CAISESAAGGGNEQFF
TRBV7-9 - CASIPVGTDGYTF
TRBV19 - CASSKQGLNEQFF
TRBV27 - CASKRLAGFYEQFF
TRBV19 - CATVGGGINNEQFF
TRBV5-6 - CASSLGGWTGVYQPQHF
TRBV5-1 - CASSSDRGNSPLHF
TRBV28 - CASSVSYEQYF
TRBV6-4 - CASSDSIASSYNEQFF
TRBV7-2 - CASSLVRLAGSEQYF
TRBV29-1 once CSVGPKSVSEQFF
TRBV7-8 once CASSPRLAGGSTDTQYF
TRBV27 - CASTEMGASTGELFF
TRBV27 - CASSLWRHTEAFF
TRBV5-6 - CASSLIEARVTQYF
TRBV2 - CASSEVIGANEKLFF
TRBV5-1 - CASSQGVGYTEAFF
TRBV28 - CASSLPTKTRQGAVYEQYF
TRBV23-1 - CASIAPIGTGELFF
TRBV18 - CASSQQGGQYF
TRBV7-2 - CASSRDSLGEQYF
TRBV5-1 - CASSIGDGNTIYF
TRBV15 once CATSRGTGRETQYF
TRBV7-9 - CASSSSGGAHNEQFF
TRBV14 - CASSQFAGVGETQYF
TRBV6-1 once CASSVQGTEKLFF
TRBV30 - CAWSVKRSSGNTIYF
TRBV27 - CASSLGGAHYGYTF
TRBV7-8 - CASSPGVGSGNTIYF
TRBV7-3 - CASSLTGGRNTEAFF
TRBV9 - CASSATSGGEQFF
TRBV10-3 once CATQTGYEQYF
TRBV20-1 - CSASFEETQYF
TRBV6-5 - CASSLRPLEGYTF
TRBV19 - CASGQGPGPQHF
TRBV30 - CAWTGLAGGSSTDTQYF
TRBV10-3 - CAIKGTQNTGELFF
TRBV4-2 once CASSQDWRRGTSGSGKTQYF
TRBV7-8 - CASSLAGSGPYEQYF
TRBV5-4 - CASSLSGGLWDTQYF
TRBV18 - CASSRYRETQYF
TRBV4-2 - CASSQDMGGWGYTF